The entry that follows covers one TCR beta chain sequence. Its antigen is not known. PCR amplification relied on 60 Vbeta primers (plus 13 Jbeta primers). Sequencing used immunoSEQ multiplex PCR; TCRdb keeps in-frame clones, though not all of them. The table records around 50,000 clones, around 80% of them present only once. The sample is drawn from a study of cytomegalovirus exposure and HLA in healthy donors. Study overall: When fewer than 400 donors were genotyped, about 80% of them were found to fall in the Caucasian-associated ancestry cluster.

Per the germline V gene, CDR1 is GTSNPN and CDR2 is SVGIG (reference sequence). This CDR3 is built from 15 residues. The ends lost 3 bases at V and 3 bases at J; junction bases unmatched: 7. Whole-study results and caveats: Differences between HLA loci emerged in a later analysis of TCR association rates, with DRB1 most and HLA-C fewest.

This sequence joins TRBV30 and TRBJ2-3; 9 nucleotides agree with TRBD2. The specimen was PBMCs. The receptor's source is a man younger than 45 in good health and CMV-seropositive. CDR3 coding DNA: TGTGCCTGGAGGGCCTTCAGCGGGGGGACAGATACGCAGTATTTT. It translates to CAWRAFSGGTDTQYF.